This T cell receptor (beta chain) was sequenced during a study of response to subunit inactivated influenza vaccine. V lost 4 bases and J 2 bases, leaving 15 bases between the germline ends. CDR1 and CDR2 from the germline V gene are SGHRS and YFSETQ. The CDR3 covers 15 residues. TCRdb called the RT-PCR reads again in MiXCR, with one record for every CDR3 protein. The sample includes a few hundred thousand distinct CDR3 sequences, around 22% of them seen just once. As for this clonotype: Its antigen is not identified.

General study results and limits: Each seasonal influenza vaccination recruits few new T cells, the authors suggested.

The TCR originated in a man in his fifties or sixties who received an inactivated influenza vaccine. Specimen: PBMCs from blood, collected about 19 months after vaccination. This chain links TRBV5-1 with TRBJ1-2; no definite D call. CDR3 nucleotides: TGCGCCAGCAGCCCCTTTGGACCGATGAACTATGGCTACACCTTC. Amino acid sequence: CASSPFGPMNYGYTF.